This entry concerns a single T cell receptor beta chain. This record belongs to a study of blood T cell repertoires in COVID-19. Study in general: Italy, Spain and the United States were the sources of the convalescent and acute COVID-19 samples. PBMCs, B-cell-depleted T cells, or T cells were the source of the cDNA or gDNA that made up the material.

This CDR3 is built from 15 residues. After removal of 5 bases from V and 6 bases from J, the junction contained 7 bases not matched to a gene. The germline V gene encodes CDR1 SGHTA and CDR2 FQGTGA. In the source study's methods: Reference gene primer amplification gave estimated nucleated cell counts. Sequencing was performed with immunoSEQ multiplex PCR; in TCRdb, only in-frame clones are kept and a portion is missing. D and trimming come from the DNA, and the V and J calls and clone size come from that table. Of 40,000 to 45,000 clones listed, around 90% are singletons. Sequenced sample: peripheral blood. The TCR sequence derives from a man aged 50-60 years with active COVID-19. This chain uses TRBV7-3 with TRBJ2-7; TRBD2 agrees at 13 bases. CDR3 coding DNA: TGTGCCAGCAGCCCAGGACTAGCGGGAGTTGGCGAGCAGTACTTC. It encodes CASSPGLAGVGEQYF.